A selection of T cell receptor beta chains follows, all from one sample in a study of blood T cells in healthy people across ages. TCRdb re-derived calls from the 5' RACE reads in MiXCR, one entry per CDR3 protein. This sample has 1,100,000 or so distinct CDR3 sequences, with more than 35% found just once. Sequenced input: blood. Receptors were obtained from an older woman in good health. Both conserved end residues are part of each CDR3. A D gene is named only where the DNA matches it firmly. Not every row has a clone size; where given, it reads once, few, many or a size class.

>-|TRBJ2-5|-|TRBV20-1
CSASRLGGGNEQYF
TGCAGTGCTAGCAGGCTAGGGGGAGGCAATGAGCAGTACTTC
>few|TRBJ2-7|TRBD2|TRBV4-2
CASSQDRLTGGPPYEQYF
TGTGCCAGCAGCCAAGATCGGCTCACGGGAGGGCCGCCCTACGAGCAGTACTTC
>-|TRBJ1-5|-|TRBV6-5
CASSYSGIQPQHF
TGTGCCAGCAGTTACTCGGGTATTCAGCCCCAGCATTTT
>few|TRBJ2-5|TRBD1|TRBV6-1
CASTLRQGADEQYF
TGTGCCAGCACCTTACGGCAGGGGGCGGATGAGCAGTACTTC
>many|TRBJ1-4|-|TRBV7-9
CASSAGLDEKLFF
TGTGCCAGCAGCGCGGGCTTAGATGAAAAACTGTTTTTT
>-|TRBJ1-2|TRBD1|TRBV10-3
CAITARQGYGYTF
TGTGCCATCACTGCTAGACAGGGCTATGGCTACACCTTC
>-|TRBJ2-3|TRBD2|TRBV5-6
CASSLFFWTSVDNLASTDTQYF
TGTGCCAGCAGCTTGTTCTTCTGGACTAGCGTCGACAACTTAGCTAGCACAGATACGCAGTATTTT
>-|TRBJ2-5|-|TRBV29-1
CSVSRDPGGHEQYF
TGCAGCGTTTCCCGGGACCCAGGGGGGCATGAGCAGTACTTC
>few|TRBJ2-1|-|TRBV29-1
CSVLRYNEQFF
TGCAGCGTTTTACGGTACAATGAGCAGTTCTTC
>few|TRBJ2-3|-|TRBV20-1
CSARSAVQGDTQYF
TGCAGTGCTAGGAGCGCAGTCCAAGGGGATACGCAGTATTTT
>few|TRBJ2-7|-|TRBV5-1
CASSFSPAGGTSYEQYF
TGCGCCAGCAGCTTTTCCCCGGCTGGCGGGACATCCTACGAGCAGTACTTC
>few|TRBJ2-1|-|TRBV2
CASSVRNEQFF
TGTGCCAGCAGTGTCCGTAATGAGCAGTTCTTC
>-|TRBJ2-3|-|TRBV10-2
CASVDFAHTDTQYF
TGCGCCAGCGTGGACTTTGCGCACACAGATACGCAGTATTTT
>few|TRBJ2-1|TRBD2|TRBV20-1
CSASIYSGPPYNEQFF
TGCAGTGCTAGTATTTATAGCGGGCCCCCCTACAATGAGCAGTTCTTC
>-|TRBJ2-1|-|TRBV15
CTTRRGFYNEQFF
TGTACCACCAGAAGGGGCTTCTACAATGAGCAGTTCTTC
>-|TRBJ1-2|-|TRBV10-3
CAISVRDSSYGYTF
TGTGCCATCAGTGTCAGGGACTCCAGCTATGGCTACACCTTC
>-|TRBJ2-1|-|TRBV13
CASSLAPAGPKGNEQFF
TGTGCCAGCAGCCTCGCTCCCGCCGGGCCAAAAGGCAATGAGCAGTTCTTC
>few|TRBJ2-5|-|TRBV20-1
CSATSGGSYQETQYF
TGCAGTGCTACGTCAGGGGGGTCCTACCAAGAGACCCAGTACTTC
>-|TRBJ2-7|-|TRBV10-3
CAISGRDGTYEQYF
TGTGCCATCAGTGGCCGGGACGGCACCTACGAGCAGTACTTC
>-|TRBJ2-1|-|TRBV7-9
CASSLGTIEQFF
TGTGCCAGCAGCTTAGGAACCATTGAGCAGTTCTTC
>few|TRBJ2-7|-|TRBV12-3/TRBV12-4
CASSSLGAAYEQYF
TGTGCCAGCAGTTCCCTCGGGGCGGCCTACGAGCAGTACTTC
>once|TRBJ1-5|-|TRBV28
CASSYTGAGGQPQHF
TGTGCCAGCAGTTACACGGGGGCGGGAGGTCAGCCCCAGCATTTT
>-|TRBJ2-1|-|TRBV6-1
CASSEEVGEYKEQFF
TGTGCCAGCAGTGAAGAAGTAGGGGAATACAAGGAGCAGTTCTTC
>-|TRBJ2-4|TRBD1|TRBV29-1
CSVEAGGLNIQYF
TGCAGCGTTGAAGCAGGGGGCTTAAACATTCAGTACTTC
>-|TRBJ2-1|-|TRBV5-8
CASSSLGVDEQFF
TGTGCCAGCAGCTCTCTTGGGGTCGATGAGCAGTTCTTC
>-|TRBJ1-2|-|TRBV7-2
CASSLAQANYGYTF
TGTGCCAGCAGCTTAGCTCAGGCGAACTATGGCTACACCTTC
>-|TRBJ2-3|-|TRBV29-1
CSVNQNSADTQYF
TGCAGCGTTAATCAGAATAGCGCAGATACGCAGTATTTT
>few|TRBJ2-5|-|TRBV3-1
CASSQMTFETQYF
TGTGCCAGCAGCCAAATGACTTTTGAGACCCAGTACTTC
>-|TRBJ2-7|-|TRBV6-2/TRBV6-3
CASSKRTGTYEQYF
TGTGCCAGCAGCAAGCGGACGGGGACTTACGAGCAGTACTTC
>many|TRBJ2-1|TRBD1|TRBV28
CASSSPGTGSYNEQFF
TGTGCCAGCAGCTCCCCGGGGACAGGCTCCTACAATGAGCAGTTCTTC
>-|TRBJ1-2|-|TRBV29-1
CSVDSSRANYGYTF
TGCAGCGTTGACAGTTCTCGGGCTAACTATGGCTACACCTTC
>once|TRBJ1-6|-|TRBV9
CASSPRPSYNSPLHF
TGTGCCAGCAGCCCCCGACCCTCCTATAATTCACCCCTCCACTTT
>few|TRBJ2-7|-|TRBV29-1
CSAPVAPSYNEQYF
TGCAGCGCCCCGGTAGCGCCCTCCTACAATGAGCAGTACTTC
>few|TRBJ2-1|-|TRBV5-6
CASSWATSGQFF
TGTGCCAGCAGCTGGGCGACCTCCGGGCAGTTCTTC
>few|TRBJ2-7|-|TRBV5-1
CASSLGRGLTEQYF
TGCGCCAGCAGCTTGGGGAGGGGCTTGACCGAGCAGTACTTC
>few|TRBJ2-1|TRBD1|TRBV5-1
CASSLGDRVHEQFF
TGCGCCAGCAGCTTGGGAGACAGGGTCCATGAGCAGTTCTTC
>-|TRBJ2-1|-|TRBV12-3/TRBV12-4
CASSLAPPEQFF
TGTGCCAGCAGTTTAGCTCCCCCGGAGCAGTTCTTC
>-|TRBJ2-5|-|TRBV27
CASSLITLYQETQYF
TGTGCCAGCAGTTTAATTACTCTGTACCAAGAGACCCAGTACTTC
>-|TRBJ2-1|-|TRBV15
CATSRDRDRTGWQFF
TGTGCCACCAGCAGAGATCGCGACAGGACGGGATGGCAGTTCTTC
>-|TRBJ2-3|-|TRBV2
CASDGTGTDTQYF
TGTGCCAGCGACGGGACGGGCACAGATACGCAGTATTTT
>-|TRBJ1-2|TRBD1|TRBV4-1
CASSQGQGRIGYTF
TGCGCCAGCAGCCAAGGACAGGGAAGAATCGGCTACACCTTC
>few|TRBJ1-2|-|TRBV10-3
CAISENPGPNYGYTF
TGTGCCATCAGTGAGAATCCCGGACCTAACTATGGCTACACCTTC
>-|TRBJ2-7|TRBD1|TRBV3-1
CASSHAGGKNEQYF
TGTGCCAGCAGTCATGCAGGGGGAAAAAACGAGCAGTACTTC
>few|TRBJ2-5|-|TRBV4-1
CASSQEIRFQETQYF
TGCGCCAGCAGCCAAGAAATCCGGTTCCAAGAGACCCAGTACTTC
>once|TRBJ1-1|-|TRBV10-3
CAISESVGVGPEAFF
TGTGCCATCAGTGAGTCGGTAGGGGTTGGGCCTGAAGCTTTCTTT
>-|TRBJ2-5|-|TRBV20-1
CSARDFYSQETQYF
TGCAGTGCTAGAGATTTCTACAGCCAAGAGACCCAGTACTTC
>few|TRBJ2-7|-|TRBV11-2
CASSAGVSYNEQYF
TGTGCCAGCAGCGCCGGGGTCTCCTACAATGAGCAGTACTTC
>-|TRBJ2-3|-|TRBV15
CATSRDLLGSTDTQYF
TGTGCCACCAGCAGAGATTTGCTAGGGAGCACAGATACGCAGTATTTT
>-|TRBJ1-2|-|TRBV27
CASRQWGEAYGYTF
TGTGCCAGTCGACAGTGGGGAGAGGCCTATGGCTACACCTTC
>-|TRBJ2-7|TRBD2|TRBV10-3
CAISEGTSGKLYEQYF
TGTGCCATCAGTGAGGGGACTAGCGGGAAACTATACGAGCAGTACTTC
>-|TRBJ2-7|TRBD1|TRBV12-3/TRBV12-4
CASSPGQVGEQYF
TGTGCCAGCAGTCCAGGACAGGTGGGCGAGCAGTACTTC
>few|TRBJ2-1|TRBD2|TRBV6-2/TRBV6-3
CASNLSGGLRNEQFF
TGTGCCAGCAATTTAAGCGGGGGCTTAAGAAATGAGCAGTTCTTC
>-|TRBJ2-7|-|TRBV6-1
CASSDEPWSSYEQYF
TGTGCCAGCAGTGATGAGCCTTGGAGCTCCTACGAGCAGTACTTC
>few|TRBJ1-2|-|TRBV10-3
CAISEAVNYGYTF
TGTGCCATCAGTGAGGCAGTGAACTATGGCTACACCTTC
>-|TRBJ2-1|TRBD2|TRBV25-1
CASSDPTSGRTFEQFF
TGTGCCAGCAGTGACCCGACTAGCGGGAGAACGTTTGAGCAGTTCTTC